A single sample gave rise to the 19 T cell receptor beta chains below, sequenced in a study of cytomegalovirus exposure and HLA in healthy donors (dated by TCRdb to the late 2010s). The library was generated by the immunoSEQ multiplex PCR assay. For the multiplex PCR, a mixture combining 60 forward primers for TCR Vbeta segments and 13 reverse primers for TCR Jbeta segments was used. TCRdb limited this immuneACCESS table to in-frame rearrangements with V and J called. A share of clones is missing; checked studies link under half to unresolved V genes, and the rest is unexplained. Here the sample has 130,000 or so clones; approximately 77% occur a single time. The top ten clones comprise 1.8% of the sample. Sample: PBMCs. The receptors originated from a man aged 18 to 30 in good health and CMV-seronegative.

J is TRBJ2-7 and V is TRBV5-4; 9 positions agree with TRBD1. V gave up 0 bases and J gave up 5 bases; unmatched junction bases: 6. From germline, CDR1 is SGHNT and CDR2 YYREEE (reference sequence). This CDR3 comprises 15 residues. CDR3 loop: CASSLDTGGLDEQYF. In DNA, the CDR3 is TGTGCCAGCAGCTTGGATACAGGGGGCTTGGACGAGCAGTACTTC.

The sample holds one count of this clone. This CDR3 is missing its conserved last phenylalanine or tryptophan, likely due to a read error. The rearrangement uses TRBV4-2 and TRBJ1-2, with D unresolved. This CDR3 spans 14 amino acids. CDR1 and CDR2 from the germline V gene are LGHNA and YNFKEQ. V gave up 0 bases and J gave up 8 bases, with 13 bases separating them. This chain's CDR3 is CASSQEGGARGYTL. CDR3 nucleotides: TGTGCCAGCAGCCAAGAAGGAGGTGCGCGGGGCTACACCCTC.

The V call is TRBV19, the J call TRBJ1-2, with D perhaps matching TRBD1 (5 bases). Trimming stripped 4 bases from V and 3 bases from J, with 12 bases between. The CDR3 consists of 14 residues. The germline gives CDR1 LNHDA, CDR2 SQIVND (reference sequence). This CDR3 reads CASSRMTEHYGYTF. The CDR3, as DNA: TGTGCCAGTAGTAGAATGACAGAGCACTATGGCTACACCTTC.

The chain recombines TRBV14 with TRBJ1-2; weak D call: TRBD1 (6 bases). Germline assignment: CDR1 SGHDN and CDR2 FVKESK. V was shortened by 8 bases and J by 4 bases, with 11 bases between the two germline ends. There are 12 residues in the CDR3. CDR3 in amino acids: CASRRTAYGYTF. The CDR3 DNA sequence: TGTGCCAGCCGTCGGACAGCCTATGGCTACACCTTC.

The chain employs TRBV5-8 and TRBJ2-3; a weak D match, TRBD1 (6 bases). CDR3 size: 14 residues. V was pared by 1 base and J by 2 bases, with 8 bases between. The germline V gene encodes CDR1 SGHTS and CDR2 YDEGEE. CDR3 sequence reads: CASSLRTVTDTQYF. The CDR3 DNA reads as TGTGCCAGCAGCTTGAGGACAGTCACAGATACGCAGTATTTT.

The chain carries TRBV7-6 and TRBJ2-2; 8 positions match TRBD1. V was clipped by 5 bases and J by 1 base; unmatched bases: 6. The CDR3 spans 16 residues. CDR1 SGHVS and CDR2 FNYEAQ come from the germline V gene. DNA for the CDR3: TGTGCCAGCAGCGCCCGGGGGACAGGGAACACCGGGGAGCTGTTTTTT. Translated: CASSARGTGNTGELFF.

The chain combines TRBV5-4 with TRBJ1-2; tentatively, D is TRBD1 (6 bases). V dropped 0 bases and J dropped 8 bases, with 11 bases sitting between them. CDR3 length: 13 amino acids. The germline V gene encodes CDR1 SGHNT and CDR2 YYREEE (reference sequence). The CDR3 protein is CASSLVQGGGYTF. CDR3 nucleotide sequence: TGTGCCAGCAGCTTGGTACAGGGTGGCGGCTACACCTTC.

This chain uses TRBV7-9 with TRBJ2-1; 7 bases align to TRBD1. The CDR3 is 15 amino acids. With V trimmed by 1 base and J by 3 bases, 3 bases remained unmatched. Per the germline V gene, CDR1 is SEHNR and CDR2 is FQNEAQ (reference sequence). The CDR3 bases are TGTGCCAGCAGCTTAGGACAGGGTTACTACAATGAGCAGTTCTTC. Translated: CASSLGQGYYNEQFF.

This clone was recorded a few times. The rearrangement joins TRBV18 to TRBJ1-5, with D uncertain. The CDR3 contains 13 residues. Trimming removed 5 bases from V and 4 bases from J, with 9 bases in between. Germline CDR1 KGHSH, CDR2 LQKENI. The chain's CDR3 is CASSESRNQPQHF. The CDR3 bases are TGTGCCAGCTCAGAGTCACGGAATCAGCCCCAGCATTTT.

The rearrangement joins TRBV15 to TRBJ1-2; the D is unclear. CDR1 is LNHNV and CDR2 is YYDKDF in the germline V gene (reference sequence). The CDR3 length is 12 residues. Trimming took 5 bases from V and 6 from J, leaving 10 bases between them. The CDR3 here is CATSRGVDGYTF. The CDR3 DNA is TGTGCCACCAGCCGGGGTGTGGATGGCTACACCTTC.

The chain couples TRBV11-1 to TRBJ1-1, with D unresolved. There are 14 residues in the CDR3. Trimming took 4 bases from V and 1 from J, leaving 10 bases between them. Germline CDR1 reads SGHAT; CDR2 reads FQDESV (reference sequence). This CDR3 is CASSSFDKNTEAFF. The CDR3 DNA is TGTGCCAGCAGCTCTTTCGACAAGAACACTGAAGCTTTCTTT.

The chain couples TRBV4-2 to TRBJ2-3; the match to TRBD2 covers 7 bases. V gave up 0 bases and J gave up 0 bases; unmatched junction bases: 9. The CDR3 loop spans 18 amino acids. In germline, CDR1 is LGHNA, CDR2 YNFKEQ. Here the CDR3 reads CASSQDSAGSSSTDTQYF. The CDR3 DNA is TGTGCCAGCAGCCAAGATTCAGCGGGGAGTTCTAGCACAGATACGCAGTATTTT.

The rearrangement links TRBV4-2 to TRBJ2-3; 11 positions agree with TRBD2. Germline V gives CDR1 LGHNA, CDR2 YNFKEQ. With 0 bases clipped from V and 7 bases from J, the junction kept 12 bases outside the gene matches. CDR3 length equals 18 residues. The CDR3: CASSQDPQGSGGANTQYF. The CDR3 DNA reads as TGTGCCAGCAGCCAAGATCCCCAAGGTAGCGGGGGGGCAAATACGCAGTATTTT.

The chain's CDR3 is CASSDSPGTSGGTDTQYF. DNA of the CDR3: TGTGCCAGCAGTGACTCGCCTGGGACTAGCGGGGGAACAGATACGCAGTATTTT. V and J are TRBV6-4 and TRBJ2-3; TRBD2 aligns across 14 bases. Losses at the gene ends were 0 bases for V and 3 bases for J; bases not matched to a gene: 5. Germline V CDR1 and CDR2: MRHNA, SNTAGT. The length of the CDR3 is 18 residues.

CDR3 nucleotides: TGTGCCAGCAGTGAACGGAGTCATTCTGGAAACACCATATATTTT. Encoded protein: CASSERSHSGNTIYF. The chain employs TRBV6-1 and TRBJ1-3; D remains ambiguous. The V end was cut by 2 bases, the J end by 1 base, with 9 bases between. Germline V gene lookup returns CDR1 MNHNS and CDR2 SASEGT. This CDR3 has 15 residues.

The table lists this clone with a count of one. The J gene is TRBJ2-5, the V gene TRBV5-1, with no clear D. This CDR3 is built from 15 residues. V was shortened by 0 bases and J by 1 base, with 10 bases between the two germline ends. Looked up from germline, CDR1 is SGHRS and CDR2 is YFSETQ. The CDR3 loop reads CASSLVVGSQETQYF. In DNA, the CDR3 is TGCGCCAGCAGCTTGGTGGTCGGGTCCCAAGAGACCCAGTACTTC.

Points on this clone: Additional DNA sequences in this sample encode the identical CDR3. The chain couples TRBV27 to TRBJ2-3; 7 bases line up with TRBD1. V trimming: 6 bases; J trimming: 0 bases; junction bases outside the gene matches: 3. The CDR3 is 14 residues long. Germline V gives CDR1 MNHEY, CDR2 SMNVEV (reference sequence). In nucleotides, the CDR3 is TGTGCCAGCAGCCGGACAGGCAGCACAGATACGCAGTATTTT. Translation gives CASSRTGSTDTQYF.

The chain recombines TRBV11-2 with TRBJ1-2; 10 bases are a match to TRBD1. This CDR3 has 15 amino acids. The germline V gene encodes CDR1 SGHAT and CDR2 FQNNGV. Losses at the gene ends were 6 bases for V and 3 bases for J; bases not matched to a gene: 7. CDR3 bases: TGTGCCAGCAGGCACTCCGGGACAGGGGACTATGGCTACACCTTC. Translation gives CASRHSGTGDYGYTF.

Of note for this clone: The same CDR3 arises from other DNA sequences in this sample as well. CDR3 residues: CASSFDGGATDTQYF. The CDR3 DNA is TGTGCCAGCAGCTTCGATGGGGGGGCAACAGATACGCAGTATTTT. This chain joins TRBV7-2 and TRBJ2-3; D might be TRBD2 (7 bases). The germline CDR1 and CDR2 sequences are SGHTA and FQGNSA. The CDR3 covers 15 residues. The V end was cut by 3 bases, the J end by 3 bases, with 13 bases between.